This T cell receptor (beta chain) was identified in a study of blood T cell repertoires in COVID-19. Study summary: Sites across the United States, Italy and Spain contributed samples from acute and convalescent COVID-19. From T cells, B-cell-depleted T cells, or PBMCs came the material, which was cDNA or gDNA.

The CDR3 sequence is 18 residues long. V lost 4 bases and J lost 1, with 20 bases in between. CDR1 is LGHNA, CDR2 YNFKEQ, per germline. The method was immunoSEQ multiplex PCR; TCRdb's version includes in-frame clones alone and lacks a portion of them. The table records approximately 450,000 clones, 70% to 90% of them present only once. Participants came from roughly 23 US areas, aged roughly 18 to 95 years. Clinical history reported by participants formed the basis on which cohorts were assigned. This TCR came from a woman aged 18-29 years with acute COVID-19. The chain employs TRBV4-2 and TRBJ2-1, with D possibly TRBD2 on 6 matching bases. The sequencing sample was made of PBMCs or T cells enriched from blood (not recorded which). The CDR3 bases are TGTGCCAGCAGCCCAAAAAGCGGGCTTAGAGGGTCCTACAATGAGCAGTTCTTC. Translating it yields CASSPKSGLRGSYNEQFF.